The clone carrying this TCR beta chain has ten or more counts. Its antigen is undetermined. The sample originates from a study of T cells after yellow fever vaccination. UMIs were added to TCR cDNA along with a universal primer site when it was made by 5'RACE template switching. TCRdb analysed the 5' RACE reads with MiXCR anew, one entry per CDR3 protein. The repertoire holds a few hundred thousand distinct CDR3 sequences, about 3% seen once, with around 3% in the top ten. Findings and limits, study-wide: High-abundance clonotypes from the bulk population could contaminate FACS-sorted repertoires. Though weaker, the secondary response peaked faster, on day 5 versus 15. Booster samples showed a return of most primary-vaccination clones (under 98% CD4, 70% to 90% CD8).

CDR1 and CDR2 from the germline V gene are SGHRS and YFSETQ. The CDR3 is 14 amino acids. V gave up 4 bases and J gave up 10 bases, with 19 bases separating them. The material was CD4+ T cells sorted from PBMCs, obtained 10 days after the yellow fever booster vaccination. This receptor was taken from a man between 18 and 35 years old who received the YFV17D yellow fever vaccine. V gene TRBV5-1 combines with J gene TRBJ2-3, with D possibly being TRBD1 or TRBD2 (5 bases each). The CDR3 here is CASSRNRDPQPQYF. The DNA for the CDR3 is TGCGCCAGCAGCAGGAACCGGGACCCCCAGCCGCAGTATTTT.